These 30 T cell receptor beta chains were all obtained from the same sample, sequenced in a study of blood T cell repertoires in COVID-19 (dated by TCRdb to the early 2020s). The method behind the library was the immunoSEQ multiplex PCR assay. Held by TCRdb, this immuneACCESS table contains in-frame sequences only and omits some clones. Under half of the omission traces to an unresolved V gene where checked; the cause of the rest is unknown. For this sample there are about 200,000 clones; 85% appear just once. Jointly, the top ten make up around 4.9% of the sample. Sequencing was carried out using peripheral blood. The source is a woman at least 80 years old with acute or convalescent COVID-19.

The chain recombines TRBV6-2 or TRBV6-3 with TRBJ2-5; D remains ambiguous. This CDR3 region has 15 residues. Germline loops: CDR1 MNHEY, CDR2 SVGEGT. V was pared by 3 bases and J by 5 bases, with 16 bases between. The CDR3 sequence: CASSYSRLDLETQYF. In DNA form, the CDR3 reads TGTGCCAGCAGTTATTCTCGGCTAGACTTGGAGACCCAGTACTTC.

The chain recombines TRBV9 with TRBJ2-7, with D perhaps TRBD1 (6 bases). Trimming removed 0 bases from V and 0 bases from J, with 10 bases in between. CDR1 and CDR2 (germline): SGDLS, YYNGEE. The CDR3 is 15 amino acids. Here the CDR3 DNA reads TGTGCCAGCAGCGTAGGGGGGCGGGCCTCCTACGAGCAGTACTTC. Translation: CASSVGGRASYEQYF.

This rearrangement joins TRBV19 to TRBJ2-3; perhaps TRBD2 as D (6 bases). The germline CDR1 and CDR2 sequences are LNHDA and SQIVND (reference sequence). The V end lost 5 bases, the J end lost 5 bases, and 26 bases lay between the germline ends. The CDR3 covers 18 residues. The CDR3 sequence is CASSARGGGTQWGDTQYF. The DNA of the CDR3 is TGTGCCAGTAGTGCCCGGGGAGGCGGGACCCAATGGGGAGATACGCAGTATTTT.

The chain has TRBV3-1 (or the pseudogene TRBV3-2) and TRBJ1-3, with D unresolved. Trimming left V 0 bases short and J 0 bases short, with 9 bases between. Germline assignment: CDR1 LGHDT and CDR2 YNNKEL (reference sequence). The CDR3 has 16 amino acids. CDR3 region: CASSQEVEFSGNTIYF. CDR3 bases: TGTGCCAGCAGCCAAGAAGTTGAGTTCTCTGGAAACACCATATATTTT.

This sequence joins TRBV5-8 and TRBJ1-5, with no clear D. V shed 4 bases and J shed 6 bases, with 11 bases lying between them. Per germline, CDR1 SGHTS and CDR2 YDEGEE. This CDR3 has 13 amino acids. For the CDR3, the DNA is TGTGCCAGCAGCGGAGTAATGGCTCAGCCCCAGCATTTT. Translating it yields CASSGVMAQPQHF. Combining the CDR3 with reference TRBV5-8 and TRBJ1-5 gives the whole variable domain EAGVTQSPTHLIKTRGQQATLRCSPISGHTSVYWYQQALGLGLQFLLWYDEGEERNRGNFPPRFSGRQFPNYSSELNVNALELEDSALYLCASSGVMAQPQHFGDGTRLSIL.

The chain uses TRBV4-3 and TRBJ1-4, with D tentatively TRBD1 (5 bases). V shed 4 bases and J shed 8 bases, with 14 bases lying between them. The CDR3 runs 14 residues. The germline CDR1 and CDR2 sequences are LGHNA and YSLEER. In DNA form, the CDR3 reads TGCGCCAGCAGCCTAATACCCCGGGGGGAAAAACTGTTTTTT. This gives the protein CASSLIPRGEKLFF.

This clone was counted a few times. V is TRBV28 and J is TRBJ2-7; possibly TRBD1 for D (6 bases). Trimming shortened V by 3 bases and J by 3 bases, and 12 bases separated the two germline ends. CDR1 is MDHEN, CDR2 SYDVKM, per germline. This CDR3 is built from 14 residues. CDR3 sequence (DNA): TGTGCCAGCAGTTTTCCCGGACAGAACTACGAGCAGTACTTC. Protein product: CASSFPGQNYEQYF.

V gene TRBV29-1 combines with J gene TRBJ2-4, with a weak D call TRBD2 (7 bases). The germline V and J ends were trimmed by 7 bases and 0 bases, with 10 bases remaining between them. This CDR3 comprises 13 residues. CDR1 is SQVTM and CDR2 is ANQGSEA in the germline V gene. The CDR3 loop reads CSAGGLAKNIQYF. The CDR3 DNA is TGCAGCGCCGGGGGGCTAGCCAAAAACATTCAGTACTTC. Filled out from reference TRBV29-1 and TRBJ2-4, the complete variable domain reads SAVISQKPSRDICQRGTSLTIQCQVDSQVTMMFWYRQQPGQSLTLIATANQGSEATYESGFVIDKFPISRPNLTFSTLTVSNMSPEDSSIYLCSAGGLAKNIQYFGAGTRLSVL.

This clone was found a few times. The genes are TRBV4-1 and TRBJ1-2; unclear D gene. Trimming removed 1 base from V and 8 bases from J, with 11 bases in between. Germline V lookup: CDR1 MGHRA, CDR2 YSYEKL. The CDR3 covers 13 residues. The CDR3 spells CASSQAMAGGYTF. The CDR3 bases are TGCGCCAGCAGCCAAGCTATGGCCGGGGGCTACACCTTC.

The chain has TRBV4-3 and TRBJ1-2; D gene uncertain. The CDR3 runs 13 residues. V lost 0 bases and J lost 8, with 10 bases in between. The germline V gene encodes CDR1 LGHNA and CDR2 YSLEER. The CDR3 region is CASSQDVQYGYTF. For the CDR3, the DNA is TGCGCCAGCAGCCAAGATGTCCAGTACGGCTACACCTTC.

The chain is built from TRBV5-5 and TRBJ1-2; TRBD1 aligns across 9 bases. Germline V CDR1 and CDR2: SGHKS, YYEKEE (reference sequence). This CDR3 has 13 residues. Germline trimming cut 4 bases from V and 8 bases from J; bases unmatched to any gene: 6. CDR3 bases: TGTGCCAGCAGCGGGACAGGGACTGAAGGCTACACCTTC. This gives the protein CASSGTGTEGYTF.

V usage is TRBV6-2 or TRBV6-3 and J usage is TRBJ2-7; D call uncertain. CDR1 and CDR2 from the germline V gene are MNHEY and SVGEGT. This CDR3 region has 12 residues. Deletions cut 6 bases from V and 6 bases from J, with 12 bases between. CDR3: CASSIPRGEQYF. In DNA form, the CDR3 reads TGTGCCAGCAGCATACCTCGAGGCGAGCAGTACTTC.

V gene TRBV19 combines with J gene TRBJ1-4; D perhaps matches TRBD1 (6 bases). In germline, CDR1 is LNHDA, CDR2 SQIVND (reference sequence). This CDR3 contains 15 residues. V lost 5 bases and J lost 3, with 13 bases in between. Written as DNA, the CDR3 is TGTGCCAGTAGTGGTTCCAGGGGACCTAATGAAAAACTGTTTTTT. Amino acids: CASSGSRGPNEKLFF.

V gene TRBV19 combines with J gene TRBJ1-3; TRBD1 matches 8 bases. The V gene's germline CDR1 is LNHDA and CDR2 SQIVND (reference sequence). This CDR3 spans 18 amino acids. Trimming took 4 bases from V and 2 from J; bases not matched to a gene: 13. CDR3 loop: CASSTRRGQGAPGNTIYF. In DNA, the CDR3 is TGTGCCAGTAGTACCCGGCGGGGTCAGGGGGCGCCTGGAAACACCATATATTTT.

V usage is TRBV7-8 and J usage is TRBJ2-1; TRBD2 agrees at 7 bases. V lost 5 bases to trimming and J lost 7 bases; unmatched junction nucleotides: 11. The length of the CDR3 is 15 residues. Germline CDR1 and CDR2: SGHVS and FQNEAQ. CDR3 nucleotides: TGTGCCAGCAGCCCGGGCCGGGACTATACAAATGAGCAGTTCTTC. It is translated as CASSPGRDYTNEQFF.

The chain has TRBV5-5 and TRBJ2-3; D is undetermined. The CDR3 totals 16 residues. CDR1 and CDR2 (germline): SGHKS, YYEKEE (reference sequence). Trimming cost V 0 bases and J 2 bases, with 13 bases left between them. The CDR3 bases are TGTGCCAGCAGCTTGGTTAGCAGTTCGTTCACAGATACGCAGTATTTT. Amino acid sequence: CASSLVSSSFTDTQYF.

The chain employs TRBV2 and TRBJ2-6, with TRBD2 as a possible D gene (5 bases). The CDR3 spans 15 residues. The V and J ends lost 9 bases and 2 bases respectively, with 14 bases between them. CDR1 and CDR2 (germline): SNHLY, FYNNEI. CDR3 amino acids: CASRERVAGANVLTF. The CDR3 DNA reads TGTGCCAGTCGGGAACGGGTTGCTGGGGCCAACGTCCTGACTTTC.

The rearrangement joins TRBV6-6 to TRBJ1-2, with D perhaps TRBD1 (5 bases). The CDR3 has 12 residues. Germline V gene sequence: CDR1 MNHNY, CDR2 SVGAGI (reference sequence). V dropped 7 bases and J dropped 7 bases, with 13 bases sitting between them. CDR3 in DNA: TGTGCCAGCACCCCAGCAGGGCCTGGCTACACCTTC. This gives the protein CASTPAGPGYTF.

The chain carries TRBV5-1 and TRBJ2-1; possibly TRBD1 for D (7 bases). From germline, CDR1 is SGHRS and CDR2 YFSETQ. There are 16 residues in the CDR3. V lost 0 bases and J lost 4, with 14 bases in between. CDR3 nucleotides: TGCGCCAGCAGCTTGGCAGGGTCAGGGGGGTACAATGAGCAGTTCTTC. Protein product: CASSLAGSGGYNEQFF.

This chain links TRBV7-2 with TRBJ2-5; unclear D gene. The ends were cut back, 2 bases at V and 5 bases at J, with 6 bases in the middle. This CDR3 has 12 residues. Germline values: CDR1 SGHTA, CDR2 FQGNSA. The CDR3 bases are TGTGCCAGCAGCTTATTGGCCGAGACCCAGTACTTC. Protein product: CASSLLAETQYF.

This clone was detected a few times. The CDR3 nucleotides are TGTGCCAGCAGCCCCGGGACAGGGCAAAGCTCCATATATTTT. Protein sequence: CASSPGTGQSSIYF. The chain uses TRBV5-4 and TRBJ1-3; 9 bases align to TRBD1. V lost 4 bases, J lost 11 bases, and 10 bases stayed unmatched. The V gene's germline CDR1 is SGHNT and CDR2 YYREEE (reference sequence). This CDR3 region has 14 residues. The variable domain in full, completed from reference TRBV5-4 and TRBJ1-3, reads ETGVTQSPTHLIKTRGQQVTLRCSSQSGHNTVSWYQQALGQGPQFIFQYYREEENGRGNFPPRFSGLQFPNYSSELNVNALELDDSALYLCASSPGTGQSSIYFGEGSWLTVV.

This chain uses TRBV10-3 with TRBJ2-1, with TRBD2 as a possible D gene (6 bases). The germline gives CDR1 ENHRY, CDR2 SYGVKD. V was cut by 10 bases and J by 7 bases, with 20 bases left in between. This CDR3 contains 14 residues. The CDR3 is CATAIREEVNEQFF. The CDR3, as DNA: TGTGCCACCGCCATCAGGGAGGAGGTTAATGAGCAGTTCTTC.

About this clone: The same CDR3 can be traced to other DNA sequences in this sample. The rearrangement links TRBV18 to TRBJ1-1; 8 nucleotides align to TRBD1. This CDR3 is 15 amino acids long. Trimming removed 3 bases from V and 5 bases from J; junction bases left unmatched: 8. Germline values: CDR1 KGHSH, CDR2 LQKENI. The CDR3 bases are TGTGCCAGCTCACCGACGACAGGGGAAGGTACTGAAGCTTTCTTT. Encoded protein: CASSPTTGEGTEAFF.

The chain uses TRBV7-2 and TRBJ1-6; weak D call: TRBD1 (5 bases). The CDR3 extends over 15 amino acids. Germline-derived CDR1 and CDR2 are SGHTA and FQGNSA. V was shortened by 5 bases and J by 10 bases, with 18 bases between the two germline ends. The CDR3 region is CASSPILGAGSPLHF. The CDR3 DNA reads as TGTGCCAGCAGCCCAATTCTCGGGGCGGGATCACCCCTCCACTTT. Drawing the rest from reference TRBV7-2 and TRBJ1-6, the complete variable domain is GAGVSQSPSNKVTEKGKDVELRCDPISGHTALYWYRQSLGQGLEFLIYFQGNSAPDKSGLPSDRFSAERTGGSVSTLTIQRTQQEDSAVYLCASSPILGAGSPLHFGNGTRLTVT.

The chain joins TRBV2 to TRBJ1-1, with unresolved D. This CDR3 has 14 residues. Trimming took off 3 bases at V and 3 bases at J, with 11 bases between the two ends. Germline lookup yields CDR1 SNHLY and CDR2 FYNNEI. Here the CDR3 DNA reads TGTGCCAGCAGTGACACAGAGAGGGACACTGAAGCTTTCTTT. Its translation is CASSDTERDTEAFF.

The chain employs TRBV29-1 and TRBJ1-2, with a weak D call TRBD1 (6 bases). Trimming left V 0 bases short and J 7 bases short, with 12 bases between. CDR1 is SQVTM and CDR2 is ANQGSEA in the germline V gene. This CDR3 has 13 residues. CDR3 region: CSVEEWGRGGYTF. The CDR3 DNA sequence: TGCAGCGTTGAAGAGTGGGGGCGCGGTGGCTACACCTTC. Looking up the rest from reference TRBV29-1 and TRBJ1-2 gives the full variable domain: SAVISQKPSRDICQRGTSLTIQCQVDSQVTMMFWYRQQPGQSLTLIATANQGSEATYESGFVIDKFPISRPNLTFSTLTVSNMSPEDSSIYLCSVEEWGRGGYTFGSGTRLTVV.

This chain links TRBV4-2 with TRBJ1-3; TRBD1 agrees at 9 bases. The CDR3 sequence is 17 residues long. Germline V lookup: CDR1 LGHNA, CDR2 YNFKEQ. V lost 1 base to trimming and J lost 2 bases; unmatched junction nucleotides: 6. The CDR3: CASSQGRDRAAGNTIYF. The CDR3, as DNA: TGTGCCAGCAGCCAAGGTCGGGACAGGGCTGCTGGAAACACCATATATTTT.

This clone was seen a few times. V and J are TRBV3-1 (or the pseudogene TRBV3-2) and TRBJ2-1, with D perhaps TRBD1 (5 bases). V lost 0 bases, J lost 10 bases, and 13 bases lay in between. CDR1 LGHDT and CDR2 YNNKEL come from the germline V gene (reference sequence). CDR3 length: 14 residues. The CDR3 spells CASSQDATAREQFF. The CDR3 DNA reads TGTGCCAGCAGCCAAGATGCGACAGCAAGAGAGCAGTTCTTC.

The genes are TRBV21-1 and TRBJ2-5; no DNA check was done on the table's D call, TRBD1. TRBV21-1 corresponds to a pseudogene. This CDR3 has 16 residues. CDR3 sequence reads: CASSIRTGRLRETQYF. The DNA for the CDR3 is TGTGCCAGCAGCATCCGGACAGGGCGGCTGCGAGAGACCCAGTACTTC.

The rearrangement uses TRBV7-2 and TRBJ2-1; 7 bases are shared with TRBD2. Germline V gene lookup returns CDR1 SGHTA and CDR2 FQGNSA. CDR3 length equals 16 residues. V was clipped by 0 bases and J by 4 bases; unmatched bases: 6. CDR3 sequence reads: CASSLAGTTPYNEQFF. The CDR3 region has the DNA TGTGCCAGCAGCTTAGCCGGGACTACCCCTTACAATGAGCAGTTCTTC.